This TCR beta chain was sequenced for a study of cytomegalovirus exposure and HLA in healthy donors. Whole-study context: A subsequent analysis reported that the roughly 120 validation repertoires were produced on the same platform that had also been used for the roughly 710 first-cohort repertoires.

CDR1 and CDR2 (germline): SGHRS, YFSETQ. CDR3 length equals 15 residues. Deletions cut 0 bases from V and 2 bases from J, with 11 bases between. In its sample, this clone was seen a few times. Its antigen is unidentified. Sequencing used immunoSEQ multiplex PCR; TCRdb keeps in-frame clones, though not all of them. The sample yields hundreds of thousands of clones, around four fifths seen once. Broader study findings: A list of approximately 150 TCR beta chains associated with cytomegalovirus was given.

Sequencing was done on a sample of PBMCs. This rearrangement joins TRBV5-1 to TRBJ1-2; D is uncertain. This sequence originates from a woman between 18 and 29 years old in good health and CMV-seronegative. Written as DNA, the CDR3 is TGCGCCAGCAGCTTGGACGACACTCTGAACTATGGCTACACCTTC. Its translation: CASSLDDTLNYGYTF. The full variable domain, completed using reference TRBV5-1 and TRBJ1-2, is KAGVTQTPRYLIKTRGQQVTLSCSPISGHRSVSWYQQTPGQGLQFLFEYFSETQRNKGNFPGRFSGRQFSNSRSEMNVSTLELGDSALYLCASSLDDTLNYGYTFGSGTRLTVV.